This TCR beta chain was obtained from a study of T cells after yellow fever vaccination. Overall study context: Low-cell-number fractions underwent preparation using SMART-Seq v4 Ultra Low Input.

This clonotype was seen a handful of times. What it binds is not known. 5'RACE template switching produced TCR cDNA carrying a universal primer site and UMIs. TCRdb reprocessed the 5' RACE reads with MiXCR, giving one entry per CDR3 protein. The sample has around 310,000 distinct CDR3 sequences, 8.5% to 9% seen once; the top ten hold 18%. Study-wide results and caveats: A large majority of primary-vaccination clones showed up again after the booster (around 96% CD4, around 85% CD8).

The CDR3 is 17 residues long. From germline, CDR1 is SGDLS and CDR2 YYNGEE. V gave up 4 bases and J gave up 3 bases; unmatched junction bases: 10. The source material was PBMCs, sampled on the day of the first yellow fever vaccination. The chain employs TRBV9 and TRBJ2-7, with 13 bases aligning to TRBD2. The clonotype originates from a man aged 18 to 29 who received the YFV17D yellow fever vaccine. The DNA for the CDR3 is TGTGCCAGCAGCCCCTCAGTGGGACTAGCGGGATTCTACGAGCAGTACTTC. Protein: CASSPSVGLAGFYEQYF.